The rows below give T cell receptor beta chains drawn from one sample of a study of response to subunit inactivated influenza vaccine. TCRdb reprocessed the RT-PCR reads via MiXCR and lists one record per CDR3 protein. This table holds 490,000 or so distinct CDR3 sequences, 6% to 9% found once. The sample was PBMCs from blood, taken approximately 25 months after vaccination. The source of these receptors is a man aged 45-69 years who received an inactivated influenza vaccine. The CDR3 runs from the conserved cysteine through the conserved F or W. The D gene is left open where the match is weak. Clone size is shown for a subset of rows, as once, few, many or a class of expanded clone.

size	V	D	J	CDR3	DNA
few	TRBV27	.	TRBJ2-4	CASSLGGATKNIQYF	TGTGCCAGCAGTTTGGGGGGGGCGACCAAAAACATTCAGTACTTC
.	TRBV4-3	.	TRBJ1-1	CASSQDGVGGTEAFF	TGCGCCAGCAGCCAAGATGGGGTAGGGGGGACTGAAGCTTTCTTT
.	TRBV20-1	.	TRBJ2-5	CSAAEGSLQETQYF	TGCAGTGCTGCGGAGGGTAGTCTACAAGAGACCCAGTACTTC
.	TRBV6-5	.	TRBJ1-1	CASSYSIIQMNTEAFF	TGTGCCAGCAGTTACTCGATTATCCAGATGAACACTGAAGCTTTCTTT
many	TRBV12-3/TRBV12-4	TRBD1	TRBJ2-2	CASSALLGQGNTGELFF	TGTGCCAGCAGTGCCCTTCTGGGACAGGGCAACACCGGGGAGCTGTTTTTT
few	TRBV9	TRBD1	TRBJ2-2	CASSVVGTGTTGELFF	TGTGCCAGCAGCGTAGTTGGGACAGGGACCACCGGGGAGCTGTTTTTT
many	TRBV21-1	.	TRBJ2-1	CASSNPLAGGPINEQFF	TGTGCCAGCAGCAATCCGTTAGCGGGAGGGCCGATAAATGAGCAGTTCTTC
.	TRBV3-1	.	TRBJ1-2	CASSPGLSYGYTF	TGTGCCAGCAGCCCAGGACTCAGCTATGGCTACACCTTC
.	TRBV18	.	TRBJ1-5	CASSPGVGNQPQHF	TGTGCCAGCTCACCAGGGGTGGGCAATCAGCCCCAGCATTTT
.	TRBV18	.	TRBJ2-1	CASSPRPQTGKNEQFF	TGTGCCAGCTCACCACGGCCCCAAACAGGGAAAAATGAGCAGTTCTTC
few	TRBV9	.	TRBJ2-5	CASNTQGEGETQYF	TGTGCCAGCAACACACAGGGGGAGGGAGAGACCCAGTACTTC
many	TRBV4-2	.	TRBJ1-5	CASSQDREEPQHF	TGTGCCAGCAGCCAAGATCGGGAAGAGCCCCAGCATTTT
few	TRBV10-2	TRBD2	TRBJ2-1	CASTGEGIYNEQFF	TGCGCCAGCACTGGGGAGGGGATCTACAATGAGCAGTTCTTC
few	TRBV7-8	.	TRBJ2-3	CASSLSTFDTDTQYF	TGTGCCAGCAGCTTAAGCACCTTCGACACAGATACGCAGTATTTT
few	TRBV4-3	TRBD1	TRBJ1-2	CASSQMTGDHGYTF	TGCGCCAGCAGCCAGATGACAGGGGATCATGGCTACACCTTC
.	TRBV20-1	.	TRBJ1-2	CSAREGREYGYTF	TGCAGTGCTAGAGAGGGCAGGGAGTATGGCTACACCTTC
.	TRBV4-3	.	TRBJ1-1	CASSQGVSGTANTEAFF	TGCGCCAGCAGCCAAGGGGTATCCGGGACGGCGAACACTGAAGCTTTCTTT
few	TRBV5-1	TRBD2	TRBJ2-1	CASSSSLAGEYNEQFF	TGCGCCAGCTCCTCTTCGTTAGCGGGAGAGTACAATGAGCAGTTCTTC
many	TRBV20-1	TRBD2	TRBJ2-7	CSAETPGGGRIYEQYF	TGCAGTGCGGAGACCCCCGGTGGCGGGAGGATTTACGAGCAGTACTTC
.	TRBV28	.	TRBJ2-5	CASSLFGGNRETQYF	TGTGCCAGCAGTTTATTTGGGGGCAACCGGGAGACCCAGTACTTC
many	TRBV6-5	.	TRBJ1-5	CASSSARGSSNQPQHF	TGTGCCAGCAGTTCAGCCAGGGGCAGCAGCAATCAGCCCCAGCATTTT